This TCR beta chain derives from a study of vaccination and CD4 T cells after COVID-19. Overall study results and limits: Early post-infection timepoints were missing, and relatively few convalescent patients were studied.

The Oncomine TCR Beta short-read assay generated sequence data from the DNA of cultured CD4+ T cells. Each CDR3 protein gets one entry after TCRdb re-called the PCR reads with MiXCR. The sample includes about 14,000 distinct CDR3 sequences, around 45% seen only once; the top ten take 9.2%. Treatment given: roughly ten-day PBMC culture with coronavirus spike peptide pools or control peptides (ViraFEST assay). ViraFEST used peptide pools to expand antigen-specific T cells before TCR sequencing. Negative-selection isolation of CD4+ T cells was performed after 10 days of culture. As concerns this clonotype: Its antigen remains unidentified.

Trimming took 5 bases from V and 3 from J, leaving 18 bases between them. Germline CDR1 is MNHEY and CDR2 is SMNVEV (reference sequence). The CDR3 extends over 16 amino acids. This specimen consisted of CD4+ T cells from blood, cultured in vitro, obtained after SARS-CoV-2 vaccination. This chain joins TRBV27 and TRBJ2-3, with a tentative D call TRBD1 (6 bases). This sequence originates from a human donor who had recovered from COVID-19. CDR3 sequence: CASSRSRGVGTDTQYF. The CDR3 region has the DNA TGTGCCAGCAGTAGATCCAGGGGAGTGGGGACAGATACGCAGTATTTT.